This T cell receptor beta chain came from a study of technical replicates of blood from a few donors. Sequencing was performed with immunoSEQ multiplex PCR; in TCRdb, only in-frame clones are kept and a portion is missing. The sample yields some 63,000 clones, 85% to 90% seen once. The sequenced material came from PBMCs. This TCR was recovered from a human donor in good health. Some clones in this sample may be carry-over from other donors' samples.

The CDR3 DNA reads as TGTGCCAGCAGCTTGGCAGCTACTAGCGGGAGGACAGATACGCAGTATTTT. Translated, it gives CASSLAATSGRTDTQYF. The rearrangement uses TRBV5-4 and TRBJ2-3, with 12 bases fitting TRBD2. J gave up 3 bases and V 0 bases, and 5 bases lay outside the gene matches. This CDR3 comprises 17 residues. The germline CDR1 and CDR2 sequences are SGHNT and YYREEE (reference sequence). Full variable domain (outside the CDR3, taken from reference TRBV5-4 and TRBJ2-3): ETGVTQSPTHLIKTRGQQVTLRCSSQSGHNTVSWYQQALGQGPQFIFQYYREEENGRGNFPPRFSGLQFPNYSSELNVNALELDDSALYLCASSLAATSGRTDTQYFGPGTRLTVL.